This T cell receptor (beta chain) came from a study of cytomegalovirus exposure and HLA in healthy donors. V was shortened by 9 bases and J by 1 base, with 10 bases between the two germline ends. This CDR3 contains 13 residues. Germline V gene lookup returns CDR1 MDHEN and CDR2 SYDVKM. General study results and limits: As confirmed in vitro, three CMV-associated chains were specific for CMV antigens.

A remark on this clone: Its specificity is not known.

Researchers ran the PCR with 60 Vbeta and 13 Jbeta primers. Some clones are missing from TCRdb's copy, which holds only in-frame ones; the method was immunoSEQ multiplex PCR. This table has 85,000 to 100,000 clones, over 55% appearing once. This TCR was recovered from a woman in her thirties in good health and CMV-seronegative. Sequencing was performed on PBMCs. This chain joins TRBV28 and TRBJ1-3; TRBD1 might be the D (6 bases). The DNA of the CDR3 is TGTGCCAGTCTTACAGGGTCTGGAAACACCATATATTTT. Its translation: CASLTGSGNTIYF.